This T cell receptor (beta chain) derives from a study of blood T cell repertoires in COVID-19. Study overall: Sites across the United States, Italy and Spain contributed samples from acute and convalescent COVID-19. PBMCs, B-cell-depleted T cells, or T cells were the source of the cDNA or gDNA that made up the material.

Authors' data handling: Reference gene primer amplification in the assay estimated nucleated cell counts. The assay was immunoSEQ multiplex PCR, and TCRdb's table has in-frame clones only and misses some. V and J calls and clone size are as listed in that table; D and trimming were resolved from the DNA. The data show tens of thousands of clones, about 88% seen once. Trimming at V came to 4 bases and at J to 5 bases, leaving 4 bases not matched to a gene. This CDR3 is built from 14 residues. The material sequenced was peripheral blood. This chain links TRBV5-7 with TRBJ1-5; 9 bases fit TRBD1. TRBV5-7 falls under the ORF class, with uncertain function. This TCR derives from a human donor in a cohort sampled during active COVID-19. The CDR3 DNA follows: TGTGCCAGCAGCGCGGGACAGGGATATCAGCCCCAGCATTTT. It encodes CASSAGQGYQPQHF.